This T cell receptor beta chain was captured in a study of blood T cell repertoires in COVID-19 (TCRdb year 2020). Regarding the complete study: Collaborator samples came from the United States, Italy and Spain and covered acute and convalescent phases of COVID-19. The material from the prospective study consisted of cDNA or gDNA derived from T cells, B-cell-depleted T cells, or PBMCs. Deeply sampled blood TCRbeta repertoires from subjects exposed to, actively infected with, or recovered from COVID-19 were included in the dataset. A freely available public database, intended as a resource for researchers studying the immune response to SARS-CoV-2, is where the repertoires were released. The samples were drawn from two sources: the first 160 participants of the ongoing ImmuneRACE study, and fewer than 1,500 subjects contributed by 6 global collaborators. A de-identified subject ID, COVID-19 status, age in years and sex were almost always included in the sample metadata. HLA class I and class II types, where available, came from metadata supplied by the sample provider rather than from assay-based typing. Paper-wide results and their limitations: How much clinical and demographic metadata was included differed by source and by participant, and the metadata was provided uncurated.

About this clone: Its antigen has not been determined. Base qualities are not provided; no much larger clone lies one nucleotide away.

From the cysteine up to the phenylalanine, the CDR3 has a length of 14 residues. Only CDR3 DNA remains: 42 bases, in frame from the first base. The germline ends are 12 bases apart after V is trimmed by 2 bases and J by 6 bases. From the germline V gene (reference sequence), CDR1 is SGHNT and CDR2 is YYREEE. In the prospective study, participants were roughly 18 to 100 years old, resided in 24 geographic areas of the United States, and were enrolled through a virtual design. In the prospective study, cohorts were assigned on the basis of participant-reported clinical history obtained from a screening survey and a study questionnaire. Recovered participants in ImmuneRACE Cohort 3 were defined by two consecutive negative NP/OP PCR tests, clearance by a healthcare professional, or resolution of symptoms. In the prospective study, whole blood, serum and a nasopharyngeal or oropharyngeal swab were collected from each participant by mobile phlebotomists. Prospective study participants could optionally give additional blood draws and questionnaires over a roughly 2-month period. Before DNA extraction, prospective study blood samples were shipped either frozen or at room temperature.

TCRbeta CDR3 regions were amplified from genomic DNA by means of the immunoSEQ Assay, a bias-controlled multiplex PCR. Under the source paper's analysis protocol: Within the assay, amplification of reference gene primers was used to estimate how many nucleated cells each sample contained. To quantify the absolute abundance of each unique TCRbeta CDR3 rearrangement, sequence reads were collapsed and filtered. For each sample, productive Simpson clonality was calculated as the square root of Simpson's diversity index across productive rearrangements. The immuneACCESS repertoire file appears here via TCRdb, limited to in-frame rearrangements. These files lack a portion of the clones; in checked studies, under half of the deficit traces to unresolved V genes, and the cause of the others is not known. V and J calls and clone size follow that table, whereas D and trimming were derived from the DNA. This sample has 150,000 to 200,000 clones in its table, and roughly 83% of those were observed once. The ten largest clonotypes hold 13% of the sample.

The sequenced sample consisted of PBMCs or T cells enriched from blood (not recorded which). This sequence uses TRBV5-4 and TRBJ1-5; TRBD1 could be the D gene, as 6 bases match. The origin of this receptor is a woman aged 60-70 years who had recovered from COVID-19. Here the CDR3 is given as CASSFGGASQPQHF. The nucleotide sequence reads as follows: TGTGCCAGCAGCTTTGGGGGGGCTTCTCAGCCCCAGCATTTT.